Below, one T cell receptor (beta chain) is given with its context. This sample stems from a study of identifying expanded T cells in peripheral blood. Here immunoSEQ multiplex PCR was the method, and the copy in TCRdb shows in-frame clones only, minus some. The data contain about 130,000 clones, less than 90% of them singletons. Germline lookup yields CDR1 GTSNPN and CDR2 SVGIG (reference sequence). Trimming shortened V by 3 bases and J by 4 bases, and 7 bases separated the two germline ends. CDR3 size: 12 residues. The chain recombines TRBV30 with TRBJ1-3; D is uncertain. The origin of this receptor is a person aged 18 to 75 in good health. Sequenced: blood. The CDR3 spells CAWSGAGNTIYF. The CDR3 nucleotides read TGTGCCTGGAGCGGCGCCGGAAACACCATATATTTT.